This record concerns one TCR beta chain sequence. This sample was taken from a study of blood T cell repertoires in COVID-19. The method was immunoSEQ multiplex PCR; TCRdb's version includes in-frame clones alone and lacks a portion of them. The top ten clones hold approximately 1.8% of a sample with 200,000 to 250,000 clones, more than 80% of them seen once. Germline V gene sequence: CDR1 MNHEY, CDR2 SMNVEV (reference sequence). With 6 bases removed from V and 1 base from J, the gap between germline ends came to 15 bases. This CDR3 region has 15 residues. The chain is built from TRBV27 and TRBJ1-1; D is undetermined. The receptor's source is a man aged 60-69 years who had recovered from COVID-19. The sequenced sample consisted of PBMCs or T cells enriched from blood (not recorded which). The DNA of the CDR3 is TGTGCCAGCAGCTATACTGCTGCGGCGAACACTGAAGCTTTCTTT. The encoded protein is CASSYTAAANTEAFF.